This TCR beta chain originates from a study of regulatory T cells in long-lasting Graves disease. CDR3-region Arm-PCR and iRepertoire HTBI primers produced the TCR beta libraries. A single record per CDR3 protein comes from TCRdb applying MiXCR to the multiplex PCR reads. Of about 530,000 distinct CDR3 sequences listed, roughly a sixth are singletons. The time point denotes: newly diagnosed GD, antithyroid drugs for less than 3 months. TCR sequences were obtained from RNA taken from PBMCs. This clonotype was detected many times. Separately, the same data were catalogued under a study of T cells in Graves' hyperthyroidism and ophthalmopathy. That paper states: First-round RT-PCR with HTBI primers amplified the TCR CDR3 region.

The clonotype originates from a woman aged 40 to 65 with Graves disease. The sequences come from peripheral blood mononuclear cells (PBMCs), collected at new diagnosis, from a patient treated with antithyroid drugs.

The CDR3 DNA follows: TGTGCCAGCAGACAGGGATCTGGAAACACCATATATTTT. This sequence encodes CASRQGSGNTIYF. The genes are TRBV7-2 and TRBJ1-3; D possibly corresponds to TRBD1 (6 bases). The CDR3 has 13 amino acids. Germline values: CDR1 SGHTA, CDR2 FQGNSA. The V and J ends lost 6 bases and 1 base respectively, with 7 bases between them. The variable domain in full, with the rest retrieved from reference TRBV7-2 and TRBJ1-3, is GAGVSQSPSNKVTEKGKDVELRCDPISGHTALYWYRQSLGQGLEFLIYFQGNSAPDKSGLPSDRFSAERTGGSVSTLTIQRTQQEDSAVYLCASRQGSGNTIYFGEGSWLTVV.